There are a few counts of the clone carrying this T cell receptor (beta chain). The antigen remains unidentified. TCRdb analysed the 5' RACE reads with MiXCR anew, one entry per CDR3 protein. In the table there are 84,000 or so distinct CDR3 sequences, roughly 13% of which are singletons. The data originate from a study of T-cell memory formation after mild COVID-19. Study-level points and caveats: Memory from before infection featured some responding clones, which suggests cross-reactive memory joined. CD4+ contracting clones were mainly CM and EM; CD8+ ones, EMRA. Whether second-wave clones peaking at day 37 were SARS-CoV-2 specific went unconfirmed. CD4/CD8 balance held among clones contracting day 15 to 85, and later expanders leaned CD4+.

The germline CDR1 and CDR2 sequences are SEHNR and FQNEAQ (reference sequence). This CDR3 is built from 12 residues. V was cut by 1 base and J by 5 bases, with 6 bases left in between. Sequencing input: PBMCs or a T cell subset sorted from them (not recorded which). This sequence was found in an adult woman who had mild COVID-19 (a few samples of this study predate the infection). Cell type and time point are not known. The genes are TRBV7-9 and TRBJ2-7; D ambiguous. As DNA, the CDR3 is TGTGCCAGCAGCTTAGTGGCCCACGAGCAGTACTTC. Translation: CASSLVAHEQYF.